One sample yielded the 24 T cell receptor beta chains listed below, sequenced in a study of identical twins. TCRdb re-analysed the 5' RACE reads in MiXCR, keeping a single row per CDR3 protein. Of 600,000 to 850,000 distinct CDR3 sequences in the sample, 18% were seen once. Separately, the same data were catalogued under a study of T cells expressing NK-cell markers.

The sample taken for sequencing was PBMCs. The receptor set was obtained from a young woman in good health.

This clonotype was seen only a few times. J is TRBJ2-1 and V is TRBV4-3; 14 bases agree with TRBD2. J lost 9 bases, V lost 4 bases, and 14 bases had no gene match. CDR3 length: 18 residues. The germline V gene encodes CDR1 LGHNA and CDR2 YSLEER. The CDR3 nucleotides are TGCGCCAGCAGCCTAAGTGCACCTCGACTAGCGGGAGGGCTTGAGCAGTTCTTC. Residues: CASSLSAPRLAGGLEQFF.

This clonotype was found once. V usage is TRBV20-1 and J usage is TRBJ2-1; D ambiguous. Germline loops: CDR1 DFQATT, CDR2 SNEGSKA (reference sequence). The CDR3 runs 12 residues. Trimming removed 5 bases from V and 3 bases from J, with 8 bases in between. The CDR3 coding sequence is TGCAGTGCTCCAGGCAGCTACAATGAGCAGTTCTTC. Amino acids: CSAPGSYNEQFF.

The chain uses TRBV29-1 and TRBJ2-5, with 10 bases fitting TRBD1. The CDR3 is 12 residues long. Germline lookup yields CDR1 SQVTM and CDR2 ANQGSEA. Trimming cost V 4 bases and J 9 bases; bases outside gene matches: 5. The CDR3 reads CSVGTGGEAQYF. For the CDR3, the DNA is TGCAGCGTTGGGACAGGGGGGGAGGCCCAGTACTTC.

For the CDR3, the DNA is TGTGCCAGCAGCCCAACTACGGAGCAGTACTTC. As protein: CASSPTTEQYF. V and J are TRBV7-2 and TRBJ2-7; D not certain. The ends were cut back, 5 bases at V and 7 bases at J, with 9 bases in the middle. CDR1 and CDR2 from the germline V gene are SGHTA and FQGNSA. CDR3 length: 11 residues.

The table lists this clonotype with a few counts. The chain carries TRBV12-3 or TRBV12-4 and TRBJ2-7; TRBD2 is a possible D gene (6 bases). CDR3 length: 15 amino acids. V gave up 3 bases and J gave up 2 bases, with 14 bases separating them. In DNA, the CDR3 is TGTGCCAGCAGTTTGTGGGCGGGACCCGCCTACGAGCAGTACTTC. This gives the protein CASSLWAGPAYEQYF.

This clonotype showed up just a few times. The V and J genes are TRBV20-1 and TRBJ1-5; 8 bases match TRBD1. Trimming took 5 bases from V and 6 from J; bases not matched to a gene: 12. The germline V gene encodes CDR1 DFQATT and CDR2 SNEGSKA (reference sequence). This CDR3 is 15 amino acids long. The CDR3 coding sequence is TGCAGTGCTCGGATCCCCGGACAGGGAGGTCAGCCCCAGCATTTT. The encoded protein is CSARIPGQGGQPQHF.

This clonotype showed up just a few times. The rearrangement uses TRBV6-4 and TRBJ2-1; 7 bases fit TRBD1. The CDR3 spans 15 residues. The V and J ends lost 2 bases and 2 bases, in that order; junction bases with no gene match: 3. Per germline, CDR1 MRHNA and CDR2 SNTAGT. The CDR3, as DNA: TGTGCCAGCAGTGACCGACAGGGCCCCTACAATGAGCAGTTCTTC. Amino acid sequence: CASSDRQGPYNEQFF.

This chain connects TRBV20-1 to TRBJ2-5; 9 bases are shared with TRBD1. The CDR3 length is 15 residues. The V segment lost 6 bases and the J segment 9 bases; nucleotides outside the gene matches: 17. Germline CDR1 is DFQATT and CDR2 is SNEGSKA (reference sequence). The CDR3 region has the DNA TGCAGTGCCTCCCGAGGGGGGGACAGGGTTACGGCCCAGTACTTC. Protein: CSASRGGDRVTAQYF.

This rearrangement joins TRBV6-1 to TRBJ2-1, with 8 bases lining up with TRBD2. J gave up 7 bases and V 2 bases, and 19 bases lay outside the gene matches. The germline V gene has CDR1 MNHNS and CDR2 SASEGT. The CDR3 contains 19 residues. The CDR3 spells CASSELFWGAGAQNNEQFF. The CDR3 nucleotides are TGTGCCAGCAGTGAATTGTTTTGGGGAGCGGGGGCCCAAAATAATGAGCAGTTCTTC.

V usage is TRBV7-8 and J usage is TRBJ2-1, with 9 bases identical to TRBD2. Germline V lookup: CDR1 SGHVS, CDR2 FQNEAQ. V lost 1 base to trimming and J lost 7 bases; unmatched junction nucleotides: 8. CDR3 size: 16 residues. The DNA of the CDR3 is TGTGCCAGCAGCTTAGTTCGGCTAGCGGGAAGGAATGAGCAGTTCTTC. This encodes CASSLVRLAGRNEQFF.

This clonotype was observed a few times. The genes are TRBV19 and TRBJ1-2, with D hard to call. V lost 4 bases and J 7 bases, leaving 13 bases between the germline ends. Germline V gene lookup returns CDR1 LNHDA and CDR2 SQIVND (reference sequence). There are 13 residues in the CDR3. The CDR3 DNA follows: TGTGCCAGTAGTAGCTTCCCAGCCACTGGCTACACCTTC. This gives the protein CASSSFPATGYTF.

This sequence joins TRBV7-6 and TRBJ2-6; D is uncertain. Germline V gene data show CDR1 as SGHVS and CDR2 as FNYEAQ. The V gene lost 1 base and the J gene lost 0 bases, with 10 bases spanning the gap. The CDR3 is 17 amino acids. The CDR3 region has the DNA TGTGCCAGCAGCTTAGTAGGGCCGAGCTCTGGGGCCAACGTCCTGACTTTC. Translation gives CASSLVGPSSGANVLTF.

The chain is built from TRBV10-3 and TRBJ2-2; D is uncertain. CDR3 length equals 14 residues. Trimming shortened V by 3 bases and J by 4 bases, and 9 bases separated the two germline ends. Per the germline V gene, CDR1 is ENHRY and CDR2 is SYGVKD. The CDR3 is CAISDRVSTGELFF. The DNA for the CDR3 is TGTGCCATCAGTGATCGGGTCTCCACCGGGGAGCTGTTTTTT.

This chain connects TRBV14 to TRBJ1-2, with 9 positions matching TRBD1. The CDR3 spans 14 residues. With V trimmed by 6 bases and J by 8 bases, 10 bases remained unmatched. Germline loops: CDR1 SGHDN, CDR2 FVKESK. CDR3 protein: CASSPSGTGTGYTF. In DNA form, the CDR3 reads TGTGCCAGCAGTCCTTCCGGGACAGGGACCGGCTACACCTTC.

The CDR3 region is CASSALELARSYNEQFF. CDR3 nucleotide sequence: TGTGCCAGCAGCGCGTTGGAACTAGCGAGAAGTTACAATGAGCAGTTCTTC. V is TRBV7-9 and J is TRBJ2-1, with TRBD2 matching over 7 bases. Germline loops: CDR1 SEHNR, CDR2 FQNEAQ (reference sequence). The trim removed 5 bases at V and 4 bases at J, leaving 14 bases unmatched. CDR3 length equals 17 residues.

This rearrangement joins TRBV20-1 to TRBJ2-7; 7 nucleotides match TRBD2. CDR1 and CDR2 from the germline V gene are DFQATT and SNEGSKA (reference sequence). J was trimmed by 7 bases and V by 3 bases; bases with no gene match: 12. The CDR3 has 14 residues. The CDR3 DNA reads TGCAGTGCTAGTCTCCTTGGGCGGCGGGGGGAGCAGTACTTC. It is translated as CSASLLGRRGEQYF.

This clonotype was detected a few times. The chain joins TRBV7-6 to TRBJ2-1; possibly TRBD2 for D (5 bases). The ends were cut back, 5 bases at V and 10 bases at J, with 12 bases in the middle. The germline gives CDR1 SGHVS, CDR2 FNYEAQ. The CDR3 totals 12 residues. The CDR3: CASSLFREEQFF. The CDR3 nucleotides read TGTGCCAGCAGCCTCTTCCGGGAAGAGCAGTTCTTC. The complete variable domain, with remaining parts taken from reference TRBV7-6 and TRBJ2-1, reads GAGVSQSPRYKVTKRGQDVALRCDPISGHVSLYWYRQALGQGPEFLTYFNYEAQQDKSGLPNDRFSAERPEGSISTLTIQRTEQRDSAMYRCASSLFREEQFFGPGTRLTVL.

This clonotype was counted between two and nine times. The chain employs TRBV24-1 and TRBJ2-3; D not resolved. CDR3 length: 12 amino acids. Trimming removed 5 bases from V and 2 bases from J, with 4 bases in between. Germline CDR1 and CDR2: KGHDR and SFDVKD. The CDR3: CATSGNTDTQYF. The CDR3 DNA reads as TGTGCCACCAGTGGGAACACAGATACGCAGTATTTT.

The V call is TRBV6-1, the J call TRBJ2-3, with TRBD2 as a possible D gene (5 bases). This CDR3 contains 16 residues. V was shortened by 5 bases and J by 1 base, with 16 bases between the two germline ends. Per germline, CDR1 MNHNS and CDR2 SASEGT. The chain's CDR3 is CASSPRRGRRTDTQYF. CDR3 nucleotides: TGTGCCAGCAGTCCCCGGAGAGGGCGCCGCACAGATACGCAGTATTTT.

This clonotype was seen ten or more times. V is TRBV29-1 and J is TRBJ2-1; perhaps TRBD2 as D (6 bases). CDR1 is SQVTM, CDR2 ANQGSEA, per germline. The V and J ends lost 3 bases and 7 bases respectively, with 16 bases between them. The CDR3 runs 14 residues. The CDR3 DNA follows: TGCAGCGTTGACGGGTTGGGCAGCGGGAATGAGCAGTTCTTC. Its protein is CSVDGLGSGNEQFF.

V gene TRBV5-1 combines with J gene TRBJ2-7; D may be TRBD2 (6 bases). CDR1 and CDR2 from the germline V gene are SGHRS and YFSETQ. The CDR3 consists of 16 residues. V was shortened by 1 base and J by 3 bases, with 17 bases between the two germline ends. This chain's CDR3 is CASSLSSSRGGYEQYF. CDR3 sequence (DNA): TGCGCCAGCAGCTTGAGTTCGTCGCGGGGCGGCTACGAGCAGTACTTC.

The CDR3 coding sequence is TGTGCCAGCAGCCCATATACCGGGACAAAGGTCTACAATGAGCAGTTCTTC. Its protein is CASSPYTGTKVYNEQFF. V usage is TRBV3-1 and J usage is TRBJ2-1; D may be TRBD1 (6 bases). Germline V lookup: CDR1 LGHDT, CDR2 YNNKEL (reference sequence). The CDR3 length is 17 residues. Trimming stripped 4 bases from V and 3 bases from J, with 19 bases between.

This clonotype came up once. CDR3 coding DNA: TGTGCCAGCAGCCGGACTCGACTAGCGGGATCCTACAATGAGCAGTTCTTC. Translated: CASSRTRLAGSYNEQFF. This chain links TRBV5-5 with TRBJ2-1; 11 bases match TRBD2. This CDR3 is built from 17 residues. CDR1 is SGHKS and CDR2 is YYEKEE in the germline V gene (reference sequence). Trimming cost V 4 bases and J 1 base; bases outside gene matches: 7.

The rearrangement joins TRBV29-1 to TRBJ2-3, with D perhaps matching TRBD2 (5 bases). Per the germline V gene, CDR1 is SQVTM and CDR2 is ANQGSEA. V was shortened by 5 bases and J by 6 bases, with 6 bases between the two germline ends. This CDR3 is built from 10 residues. The CDR3 is CSVTRDTQYF. The CDR3 nucleotides read TGCAGCGTTACTAGGGATACGCAGTATTTT.